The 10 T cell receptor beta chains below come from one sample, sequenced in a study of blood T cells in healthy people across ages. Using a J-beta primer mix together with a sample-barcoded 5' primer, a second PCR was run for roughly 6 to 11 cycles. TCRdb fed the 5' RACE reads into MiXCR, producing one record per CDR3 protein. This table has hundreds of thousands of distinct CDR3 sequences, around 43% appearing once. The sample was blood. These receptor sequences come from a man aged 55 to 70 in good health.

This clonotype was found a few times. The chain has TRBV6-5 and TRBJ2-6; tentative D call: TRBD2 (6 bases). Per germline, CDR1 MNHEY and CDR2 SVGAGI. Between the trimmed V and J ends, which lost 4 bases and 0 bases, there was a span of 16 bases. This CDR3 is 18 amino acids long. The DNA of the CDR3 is TGTGCCAGCAGTTTGCGCGGAGGGCGTAGCTCTGGGGCCAACGTCCTGACTTTC. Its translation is CASSLRGGRSSGANVLTF.

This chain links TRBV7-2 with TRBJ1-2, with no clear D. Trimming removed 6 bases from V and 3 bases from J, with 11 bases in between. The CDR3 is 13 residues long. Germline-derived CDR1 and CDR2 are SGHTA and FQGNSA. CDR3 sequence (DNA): TGTGCCAGCAGTAAGAGTCGGGACTATGGCTACACCTTC. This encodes CASSKSRDYGYTF.

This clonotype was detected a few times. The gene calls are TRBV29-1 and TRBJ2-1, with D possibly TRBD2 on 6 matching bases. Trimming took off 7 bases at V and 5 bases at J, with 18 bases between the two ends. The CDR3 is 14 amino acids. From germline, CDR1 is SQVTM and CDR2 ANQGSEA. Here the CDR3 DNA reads TGCAGCGGGGGCTGGGGGGAACGGAACAATGAGCAGTTCTTC. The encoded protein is CSGGWGERNNEQFF.

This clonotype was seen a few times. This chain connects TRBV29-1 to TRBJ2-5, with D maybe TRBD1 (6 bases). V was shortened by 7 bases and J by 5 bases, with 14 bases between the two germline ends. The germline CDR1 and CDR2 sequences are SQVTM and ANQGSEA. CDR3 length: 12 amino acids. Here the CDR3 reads CSAYQGQETQYF. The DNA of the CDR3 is TGCAGCGCATACCAGGGGCAGGAGACCCAGTACTTC.

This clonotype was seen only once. CDR3 DNA sequence: TGTGCCAGCAGTGAATACAGGTCGAATTATAACTATGGCTACACCTTC. Amino acid sequence: CASSEYRSNYNYGYTF. V is TRBV6-1 and J is TRBJ1-2; maybe TRBD1 (5 bases). Germline CDR1 is MNHNS and CDR2 is SASEGT. V was shortened by 2 bases and J by 1 base, with 14 bases between the two germline ends. The CDR3 consists of 16 residues.

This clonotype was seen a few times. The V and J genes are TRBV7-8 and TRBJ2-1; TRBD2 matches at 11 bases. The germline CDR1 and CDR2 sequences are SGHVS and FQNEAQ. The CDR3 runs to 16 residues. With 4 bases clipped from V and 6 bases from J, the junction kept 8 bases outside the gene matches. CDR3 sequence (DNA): TGTGCCAGCAGCTCCCTAGCGGGGGGACTGCGCAATGAGCAGTTCTTC. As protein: CASSSLAGGLRNEQFF.

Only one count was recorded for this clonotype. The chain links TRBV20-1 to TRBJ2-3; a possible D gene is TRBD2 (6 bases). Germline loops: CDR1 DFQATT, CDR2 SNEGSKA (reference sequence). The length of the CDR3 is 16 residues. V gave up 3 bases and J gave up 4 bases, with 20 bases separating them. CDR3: CSASGFRLVNADTQYF. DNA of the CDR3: TGCAGTGCTAGCGGGTTCCGACTAGTGAACGCAGATACGCAGTATTTT.

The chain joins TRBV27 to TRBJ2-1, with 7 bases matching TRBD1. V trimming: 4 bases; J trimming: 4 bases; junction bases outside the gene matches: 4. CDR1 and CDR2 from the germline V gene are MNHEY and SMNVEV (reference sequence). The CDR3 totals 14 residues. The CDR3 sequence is CASSWGQTYNEQFF. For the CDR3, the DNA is TGTGCCAGCAGTTGGGGACAGACATACAATGAGCAGTTCTTC.

The CDR3 DNA reads as TGCAGTGCTAGCGGCCAGACGCCGACAGATACGCAGTATTTT. Protein: CSASGQTPTDTQYF. This rearrangement joins TRBV20-1 to TRBJ2-3; D is ambiguous. Trimming shortened V by 3 bases and J by 3 bases, and 13 bases separated the two germline ends. This CDR3 has 14 residues. The germline V gene has CDR1 DFQATT and CDR2 SNEGSKA (reference sequence).

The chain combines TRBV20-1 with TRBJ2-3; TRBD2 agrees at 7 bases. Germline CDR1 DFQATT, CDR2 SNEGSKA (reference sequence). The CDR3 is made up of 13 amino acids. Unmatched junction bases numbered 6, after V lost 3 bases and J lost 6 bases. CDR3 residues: CSASAGRMDTQYF. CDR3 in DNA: TGCAGTGCTAGTGCCGGGAGGATGGATACGCAGTATTTT.